This TCR beta chain was obtained from a study of STAT5B mutations in CD4+ large granular lymphocyte leukemia. General study points: Patient CD4-sorted repertoires stayed more clonal than healthy ones after leukemic-clone removal. Top patient clones used TRBV06 genes more often: 8/27 versus 2/35 in controls.

Remarks on this clone: Its antigen is undetermined.

The CDR3 is made up of 14 amino acids. Looked up from germline, CDR1 is GTSNPN and CDR2 is SVGIG (reference sequence). V was shortened by 3 bases and J by 0 bases, with 12 bases between the two germline ends. Sequencing was at survey level. The data were produced by immunoSEQ multiplex PCR, yet TCRdb's version contains in-frame clones alone and is incomplete. In the table there are roughly 30,000 clones, approximately 80% of which are singletons. This receptor was identified in a human donor in good health. The specimen sequenced was CD4+ T cells from blood buffy coats. The rearrangement joins TRBV30 to TRBJ2-7; D perhaps matches TRBD2 (7 bases). The CDR3 nucleotides are TGTGCCTGGAGGGGGGGGGCAGCCTCCTACGAGCAGTACTTC. Its protein is CAWRGGAASYEQYF.